This is a list of T cell receptor beta chains from one sample in a study of identical twins. TCRdb used MiXCR to reprocess the 5' RACE reads, holding one entry per CDR3 protein. Of about 470,000 distinct CDR3 sequences in the sample, 24% were seen once. This same sample was also taken into another study, of T cells expressing NK-cell markers.

The material sequenced was CD4+ T cells sorted from blood. The receptor set was obtained from a woman younger than 30 in good health. Both conserved end residues are part of each CDR3. Each record gives: clone size, J gene, D gene, V gene, CDR3 protein, CDR3 DNA. A D gene is named only where the DNA matches it firmly. Size tells how often a clone was seen (once, few, many) or the class of an expanded clone, and some rows leave it out.

- TRBJ2-5 - TRBV5-6 CASSLDPRGETQYF TGTGCCAGCAGCTTGGATCCGAGGGGAGAGACCCAGTACTTC
- TRBJ2-5 - TRBV2 CASSPLWGQETQYF TGTGCCAGCAGCCCTCTTTGGGGGCAAGAGACCCAGTACTTC
few TRBJ2-7 - TRBV5-5 CASSRTDSYEQYF TGTGCCAGCAGCCGGACGGATTCCTACGAGCAGTACTTC
- TRBJ2-7 - TRBV20-1 CSALGGTYEQYF TGCAGTGCCCTAGGCGGGACCTACGAGCAGTACTTC
many TRBJ2-5 TRBD2 TRBV9 CASSPGLPGGEETQYF TGTGCCAGCAGCCCCGGTCTTCCGGGGGGAGAAGAGACCCAGTACTTC
- TRBJ2-1 TRBD2 TRBV6-2/TRBV6-3 CASRTTGTRSYNEQFF TGTGCCAGCAGGACGACCGGGACTAGGTCGTACAATGAGCAGTTCTTC
few TRBJ2-1 - TRBV5-5 CASSGGTLNEQFF TGTGCCAGCAGCGGGGGGACACTTAATGAGCAGTTCTTC
once TRBJ2-1 TRBD2 TRBV2 CASSERTSQNEQFF TGTGCCAGCAGTGAACGGACTAGTCAGAATGAGCAGTTCTTC
- TRBJ2-3 - TRBV7-2 CASSRNPGVYTDTQYF TGTGCCAGCAGCCGGAACCCGGGGGTATACACAGATACGCAGTATTTT
few TRBJ2-3 - TRBV5-1 CASSSQTGDTQYF TGCGCCAGCAGCTCCCAAACAGGGGATACGCAGTATTTT
- TRBJ1-6 - TRBV5-1 CASRVGTYNSPLHF TGCGCCAGCAGGGTCGGGACCTATAATTCACCCCTCCACTTT
- TRBJ2-1 TRBD2 TRBV4-1 CASSQARGGLAASRSSYNEQFF TGCGCCAGCAGCCAAGCTCGGGGGGGACTAGCGGCGTCCAGGAGCTCCTACAATGAGCAGTTCTTC
few TRBJ2-2 - TRBV5-1 CASSLGGNPGELFF TGCGCCAGCAGCTTAGGAGGGAACCCCGGGGAGCTGTTTTTT
few TRBJ1-1 - TRBV18 CASSLGLGRNTEAFF TGTGCCAGCTCACTAGGTCTAGGGCGGAACACTGAAGCTTTCTTT
- TRBJ1-2 - TRBV6-1 CASSPSIFDPTSLYGYTF TGTGCCAGCAGTCCCAGTATCTTTGACCCTACTTCGCTATATGGCTACACCTTC
- TRBJ1-2 - TRBV20-1 CSARPPGEVYGYTF TGCAGTGCTAGGCCCCCAGGGGAGGTCTATGGCTACACCTTC
many TRBJ1-1 - TRBV14 CASSRQFTEAFF TGTGCCAGCAGCCGACAGTTCACTGAAGCTTTCTTT
few TRBJ2-7 - TRBV9 CASSVGGTSTYEQYF TGTGCCAGCAGCGTAGGTGGGACAAGTACCTACGAGCAGTACTTC
- TRBJ2-6 - TRBV14 CASSGRLGANVLTF TGTGCCAGCAGCGGTCGATTAGGGGCCAACGTCCTGACTTTC
few TRBJ2-7 - TRBV7-8 CASSLVNRANEQYF TGTGCCAGCAGCTTAGTAAACAGAGCCAACGAGCAGTACTTC
- TRBJ2-3 TRBD1 TRBV7-2 CASSVTGVGTDTQYF TGTGCCAGCAGCGTGACAGGGGTTGGCACAGATACGCAGTATTTT
few TRBJ2-1 - TRBV10-3 CAISEGRGSGSEQFF TGTGCCATCAGTGAAGGTCGGGGGAGTGGCAGTGAGCAGTTCTTC
few TRBJ2-5 - TRBV6-5 CASRYRAQETQYF TGTGCCAGCAGGTACAGGGCTCAGGAGACCCAGTACTTC
few TRBJ2-7 TRBD1 TRBV20-1 CSAQPDRDEQYF TGCAGTGCCCAACCGGACAGGGACGAGCAGTACTTC
- TRBJ2-7 TRBD2 TRBV5-1 CASSRGGPPYEQYF TGCGCCAGCAGCCGCGGGGGGCCCCCCTACGAGCAGTACTTC
- TRBJ2-7 TRBD2 TRBV5-1 CASSPRLASSYEQYF TGCGCCAGCTCCCCTCGACTAGCAAGCTCCTACGAGCAGTACTTC
- TRBJ2-3 TRBD1 TRBV11-3 CASSLGTGGVDTQYF TGTGCCAGCAGCTTGGGGACAGGGGGGGTGGATACGCAGTATTTT
few TRBJ2-1 - TRBV6-5 CASSYSNWMNEQFF TGTGCCAGCAGTTACTCTAACTGGATGAATGAGCAGTTCTTC
- TRBJ2-1 - TRBV20-1 CSARAPYAGSYNEQFF TGCAGTGCTAGAGCACCCTATGCGGGCTCCTACAATGAGCAGTTCTTC
few TRBJ2-2 - TRBV7-7 CASSLAQGGELFF TGTGCCAGCAGCTTAGCGCAAGGCGGGGAGCTGTTTTTT
- TRBJ1-1 - TRBV3-1 CASSRRTGPASTEAFF TGTGCCAGCAGCCGCAGAACAGGGCCAGCGAGCACTGAAGCTTTCTTT
once TRBJ1-1 TRBD1 TRBV29-1 CSGQGMTEAFF TGCAGCGGACAGGGCATGACTGAAGCTTTCTTT
many TRBJ2-7 TRBD1 TRBV5-1 CASSLWGLGTGGYEQYF TGCGCCAGCAGCTTGTGGGGGTTAGGGACAGGGGGCTACGAGCAGTACTTC
- TRBJ2-1 - TRBV4-1 CASSPRSISYNEQFF TGCGCCAGCAGCCCTCGGTCTATCTCCTACAATGAGCAGTTCTTC
once TRBJ2-7 TRBD2 TRBV9 CASSVDGRGGLGEQYF TGTGCCAGCAGCGTAGATGGGCGGGGGGGCCTTGGCGAGCAGTACTTC
- TRBJ2-1 TRBD2 TRBV5-1 CASSQSGGYYNEQFF TGCGCCAGCAGTCAAAGCGGGGGATACTACAATGAGCAGTTCTTC
many TRBJ2-5 - TRBV6-5 CASRDSGNVETQYF TGTGCCAGCAGGGACTCAGGGAATGTAGAGACCCAGTACTTC
- TRBJ2-7 - TRBV27 CASSLREGGQSYEQYF TGTGCCAGCAGTTTACGAGAGGGGGGACAGTCCTACGAGCAGTACTTC
few TRBJ2-3 - TRBV7-2 CASGPYTDTQYF TGTGCCAGCGGCCCCTACACAGATACGCAGTATTTT
few TRBJ1-3 - TRBV5-1 CASSSSDRGNTIYF TGCGCCAGCAGTTCGTCTGACAGGGGAAACACCATATATTTT
- TRBJ2-1 - TRBV12-3/TRBV12-4 CASRSQVSSYNEQFF TGTGCCAGCAGGAGTCAGGTATCCTCCTACAATGAGCAGTTCTTC
few TRBJ1-4 - TRBV25-1 CASSGDSTNEKLFF TGTGCCAGCAGTGGTGACAGTACTAATGAAAAACTGTTTTTT
- TRBJ2-2 TRBD2 TRBV12-3/TRBV12-4 CASSTSGGNTGELFF TGTGCCAGCAGTACTAGCGGGGGGAACACCGGGGAGCTGTTTTTT
- TRBJ2-7 TRBD2 TRBV12-3/TRBV12-4 CASSQGLAGDEQYF TGTGCCAGCAGCCAAGGGCTAGCGGGGGACGAGCAGTACTTC
- TRBJ2-3 TRBD2 TRBV24-1 CATSDALAGATDTQYF TGTGCCACCAGTGATGCCCTAGCGGGGGCCACAGATACGCAGTATTTT
few TRBJ1-4 - TRBV12-3/TRBV12-4 CASIGYEKLFF TGTGCCAGCATCGGATACGAAAAACTGTTTTTT
- TRBJ1-1 - TRBV21-1 CASSSGQAYTEAFF TGTGCCAGCAGCTCGGGACAGGCGTACACTGAAGCTTTCTTT
- TRBJ2-4 - TRBV20-1 CSASSSAWGNIQYF TGCAGTGCTAGCTCGTCCGCCTGGGGAAACATTCAGTACTTC
- TRBJ2-5 - TRBV12-5 CASAIAGQETQYF TGTGCTAGTGCTATTGCGGGGCAAGAGACCCAGTACTTC
once TRBJ2-5 TRBD2 TRBV7-2 CASRASGRKGETQYF TGTGCCAGCAGAGCTAGCGGGAGAAAGGGAGAGACCCAGTACTTC
- TRBJ1-1 - TRBV7-9 CASSLAPYNRANTEAFF TGTGCCAGCAGCTTAGCCCCTTACAACAGGGCGAACACTGAAGCTTTCTTT
- TRBJ2-7 - TRBV19 CASSDQVGYEQYF TGTGCCAGTTCGGACCAGGTGGGGTACGAGCAGTACTTC
few TRBJ2-1 - TRBV12-3/TRBV12-4 CASRTQRETGNEQFF TGTGCCAGCAGGACCCAACGGGAGACCGGCAATGAGCAGTTCTTC
few TRBJ2-5 - TRBV9 CASSPSDGRETQYF TGTGCCAGCAGCCCCTCCGACGGTCGGGAGACCCAGTACTTC